The 26 T cell receptor beta chains in this list originate from one sample, sequenced in a study of T cells in women clearing cervical HPV infection. Sequenced by immunoSEQ multiplex PCR; TCRdb stores in-frame clones only, minus some. The sample includes more than 40,000 clones. Material: blood buffy coat. The receptors were gathered from a woman between 18 and 69 years old with a cervical HPV16 infection that either progressed to CIN3+ or cleared (not recorded which).

On this clone itself: The CDR3 extends 3 residues past the end of the read, so its final part is completed from the germline J gene. This rearrangement joins TRBV15 to TRBJ2-7, with a tentative D call TRBD2 (6 bases). Trimming took off 0 bases at V and 4 bases at J, with 7 bases between the two ends. The length of the CDR3 is 13 residues. In germline, CDR1 is LNHNV, CDR2 YYDKDF (reference sequence). CDR3 sequence reads: CATSREGGYEQYF. The CDR3 bases that were read are TGTGCCACCAGCAGAGAAGGAGGGTACGAG.

With regard to this clone: The read terminates 3 residues ahead of where the CDR3 ends, so the germline J gene completes it. The chain combines TRBV20-1 with TRBJ2-2, with TRBD1 matching 7 bases. Germline CDR1 reads DFQATT; CDR2 reads SNEGSKA (reference sequence). CDR3 length: 18 residues. Here the CDR3 reads CSARDLPTGETYNSPLFF. The sequenced part of the CDR3 DNA is TGCAGTGCTAGAGATCTTCCCACAGGGGAAACCTATAATTCACCG.

Concerning this clone itself: The CDR3 goes on 3 residues after the read ends, and that part is filled in from the germline J gene. This sequence joins TRBV2 and TRBJ2-1, with 7 positions matching TRBD2. CDR1 and CDR2 from the germline V gene are SNHLY and FYNNEI. Germline trimming cut 5 bases from V and 4 bases from J; bases unmatched to any gene: 2. This CDR3 is built from 13 residues. CDR3 bases read: TGTGCCAGCAGTCGGGGGGTATACAATGAG. It specifies CASSRGVYNE. The whole CDR3 protein reads CASSRGVYNEQFF. The whole variable domain, remainder taken from reference TRBV2 and TRBJ2-1, is EPEVTQTPSHQVTQMGQEVILRCVPISNHLYFYWYRQILGQKVEFLVSFYNNEISEKSEIFDDQFSVERPDGSNFTLKIRSTKLEDSAMYFCASSRGVYNEQFFGPGTRLTVL.

Partial CDR3 DNA: TGCAGTGCGCGATCCCCGACAGGGGGCGACACTGAA. It translates to CSARSPTGGDTE. The whole CDR3 is CSARSPTGGDTEAFF. The chain combines TRBV20-1 with TRBJ1-1; 10 bases agree with TRBD1. The read ends 3 residues early relative to the CDR3; the germline J gene fills the gap. Germline V lookup: CDR1 DFQATT, CDR2 SNEGSKA (reference sequence). There are 15 residues in the CDR3. The V segment lost 6 bases and the J segment 3 bases; nucleotides outside the gene matches: 10.

With respect to this clone: The CDR3 end falls 3 residues outside the read, so it is completed with the germline J gene. The chain uses TRBV12-3 or TRBV12-4 and TRBJ1-6; 7 bases are a match to TRBD1. J was trimmed by 9 bases and V by 5 bases; bases with no gene match: 7. The CDR3 is 14 residues long. The sequenced part of the CDR3 DNA is TGTGCCAGCAGTCCGACAGGGTTAGTTTCACCC. Its protein product is CASSPTGLVSP. The whole CDR3 region reads CASSPTGLVSPLHF.

In the case of this clone: The read finishes 3 residues shy of the CDR3 end, and the germline J gene is used to complete it. This chain uses TRBV5-1 with TRBJ1-3; 8 bases are shared with TRBD1. The junction had 7 bases not matched to a gene; V was cut back by 3 bases and J by 8 bases. CDR1 SGHRS and CDR2 YFSETQ come from the germline V gene. The CDR3 is 14 residues long. The CDR3 bases that were read are TGCGCCAGCAGCTCGGGACAGGTCCGGGACACC. Protein: CASSSGQVRDT. The entire CDR3 protein is CASSSGQVRDTIYF.

A remark on this clone: The read halts 3 residues ahead of the CDR3 end, with the missing end drawn from the germline J gene. The rearrangement links TRBV20-1 to TRBJ1-6; a possible D gene is TRBD1 (6 bases). The CDR3 consists of 14 residues. The V end was cut by 0 bases, the J end by 8 bases, with 11 bases between. Germline V CDR1 and CDR2: DFQATT, SNEGSKA (reference sequence). The sequenced CDR3 bases are TGCAGTGCTAGAGATCAGGGGAGCTATTCACCC. Its protein product is CSARDQGSYSP. The complete CDR3 protein is CSARDQGSYSPLHF.

A word on this clone: The DNA ends 3 residues before the CDR3 does, and the rest of the CDR3 is filled in from the germline J gene. The gene calls are TRBV12-3 or TRBV12-4 and TRBJ2-1, with 9 positions matching TRBD2. The trim removed 3 bases at V and 2 bases at J, leaving 2 bases unmatched. There are 15 residues in the CDR3. CDR3 sequence reads: CASSFRGGAYNEQFF. The part of the CDR3 DNA that was read is TGTGCCAGCAGTTTTCGCGGGGGGGCCTACAATGAG.

As to this clone: The sequenced fragment ends 3 residues before the CDR3 boundary, so the rest is inferred from the germline J gene. The chain uses TRBV28 and TRBJ2-7; D gene ambiguous. The CDR3 contains 12 residues. Germline assignment: CDR1 MDHEN and CDR2 SYDVKM. The V end was cut by 6 bases, the J end by 0 bases, with 6 bases between. CDR3 DNA, as far as it was read: TGTGCCAGCAGAACCAGCTCCTACGAG. Its protein is CASRTSSYE. The entire CDR3 protein reads CASRTSSYEQYF.

A remark on this clone: The read comes to an end 3 residues before the CDR3 does, leaving the germline J gene to fill in the end. The V gene is TRBV19, the J gene TRBJ1-6; 8 nucleotides agree with TRBD1. The germline CDR1 and CDR2 sequences are LNHDA and SQIVND (reference sequence). With V trimmed by 10 bases and J by 7 bases, 9 bases remained unmatched. The CDR3 contains 14 residues. Partial CDR3 DNA: TGTGCCACCTCGGACAGGGCTAGGAATTCACCC. Its translation is CATSDRARNSP. The whole CDR3 sequence reads CATSDRARNSPLHF.

Comment on this clone: This sample also contains other DNA sequences that code for the same CDR3. CDR3 DNA (partial): TGTGCCAGCAGTGCCAGGGTGGGGGGAAACACC. Amino acid sequence: CASSARVGGNT. The CDR3 reads in full as CASSARVGGNTIYF. J is TRBJ1-3 and V is TRBV6-1; a possible D gene is TRBD1 (5 bases). The read stops 3 residues short of the end of the CDR3; the missing end is completed from the germline J gene. V lost 4 bases and J 4 bases, leaving 11 bases between the germline ends. The CDR3 is made up of 14 amino acids. Germline CDR1 and CDR2: MNHNS and SASEGT.

On this clone itself: The CDR3 goes on 3 residues after the read ends, and that part is filled in from the germline J gene. This chain uses TRBV2 with TRBJ1-2; D not resolved. The CDR3 loop spans 13 amino acids. Germline V gene lookup returns CDR1 SNHLY and CDR2 FYNNEI. CDR3 loop: CATQSGEDYDYTF. The covered CDR3 bases are TGTGCCACGCAATCCGGAGAGGACTACGAC.

Regarding this clone: Coverage ceases 3 residues before the CDR3 finishes, and the germline J gene fills in the end. The V call is TRBV27, the J call TRBJ2-1, with 9 positions matching TRBD2. V was clipped by 2 bases and J by 7 bases; unmatched bases: 6. The CDR3 has 15 residues. Germline CDR1 reads MNHEY; CDR2 reads SMNVEV (reference sequence). CDR3 bases read: TGTGCCAGCAGTTTAGCGGGGGGGCCTGGGAATGAG. As protein: CASSLAGGPGNE. The entire CDR3 sequence reads CASSLAGGPGNEQFF.

Notes on this clone: The read is 3 residues too short to cover the CDR3 end, so that end is filled in from the germline J gene. The chain joins TRBV5-1 to TRBJ2-1; the match to TRBD2 covers 9 bases. V shed 0 bases and J 8 bases; nucleotides not matched to a gene: 9. Germline CDR1 and CDR2: SGHRS and YFSETQ. The CDR3 is 16 residues long. CDR3 sequence reads: CASSLEPSGVFHEQFF. CDR3 DNA, as far as it was read: TGCGCCAGCAGCTTGGAGCCTAGCGGGGTTTTCCATGAG.

Here the CDR3 reads CASSQVRDYTEAFF. Incomplete CDR3 DNA: TGTGCCAGCAGCCAAGTACGGGACTACACTGAA. The chain is built from TRBV14 and TRBJ1-1; tentative D call: TRBD1 (5 bases). The read terminates 3 residues before the CDR3 end, so the remaining end is supplied by the germline J gene. Trimming took off 1 base at V and 3 bases at J, with 9 bases between the two ends. This CDR3 region has 14 residues. Germline-derived CDR1 and CDR2 are SGHDN and FVKESK.

Note on this clone: The CDR3 goes on 3 residues after the read ends, and that part is filled in from the germline J gene. This rearrangement joins TRBV19 to TRBJ1-2, with D hard to call. Per germline, CDR1 LNHDA and CDR2 SQIVND (reference sequence). This CDR3 region has 15 residues. CDR3: CASRSGSVSTDTYTF. The sequenced CDR3 bases are TGTGCCAGTAGGAGCGGGTCGGTAAGCACAGATACC. The complete variable domain, with remaining parts taken from reference TRBV19 and TRBJ1-2, reads DGGITQSPKYLFRKEGQNVTLSCEQNLNHDAMYWYRQDPGQGLRLIYYSQIVNDFQKGDIAEGYSVSREKKESFPLTVTSAQKNPTAFYLCASRSGSVSTDTYTFGSGTRLTVV.

On this clone: Coverage ceases 3 residues before the CDR3 finishes, and the germline J gene fills in the end. The sample has other DNA sequences that encode this CDR3 too. The V call is TRBV19, the J call TRBJ1-3; D not resolved. Germline CDR1 LNHDA, CDR2 SQIVND (reference sequence). This CDR3 has 16 amino acids. Trimming removed 5 bases at V and 0 bases at J, with 14 bases between. The CDR3 is CASSSRGGGSGNTIYF. The sequenced CDR3 bases are TGTGCCAGTAGTTCGCGGGGTGGAGGCTCTGGAAACACC.

Concerning this clone: The missing CDR3 end, 3 residues past where the read stops, is filled in from the germline J gene. The chain has TRBV7-9 and TRBJ1-4; D perhaps matches TRBD1 (5 bases). Germline assignment: CDR1 SEHNR and CDR2 FQNEAQ (reference sequence). This CDR3 has 15 amino acids. Trimming removed 1 base at V and 8 bases at J, with 14 bases between. The DNA read from the CDR3 is TGTGCCAGCAGCTTAGGTATCCAGGGCGAGGAAAAA. This translates into CASSLGIQGEEK. The whole CDR3 sequence is CASSLGIQGEEKLFF.

Note on this clone: The read terminates 3 residues ahead of where the CDR3 ends, so the germline J gene completes it. The chain employs TRBV13 and TRBJ2-1; the match to TRBD1 covers 10 bases. The CDR3 sequence is 14 residues long. CDR1 is PRHDT and CDR2 is FYEKMQ in the germline V gene (reference sequence). The V and J ends lost 4 bases and 7 bases, in that order; junction bases with no gene match: 4. CDR3 bases read: TGTGCCAGCAGCTCCGGGACAGGGGCAAATGAG. Amino acid sequence: CASSSGTGANE. The entire CDR3 reads CASSSGTGANEQFF.

In regard to this clone: The read stops 3 residues short of the end of the CDR3; the missing end is completed from the germline J gene. This chain links TRBV7-9 with TRBJ2-7, with a weak D call TRBD1 (6 bases). V was clipped by 4 bases and J by 4 bases, with 11 bases between them. The CDR3 sequence is 13 residues long. Per germline, CDR1 SEHNR and CDR2 FQNEAQ (reference sequence). CDR3 sequence: CASSSRGQYEQYF. CDR3 DNA, as far as it was read: TGTGCCAGCAGCTCCCGAGGACAGTACGAG. Drawing the rest from reference TRBV7-9 and TRBJ2-7, the complete variable domain is DTGVSQNPRHKITKRGQNVTFRCDPISEHNRLYWYRQTLGQGPEFLTYFQNEAQLEKSRLLSDRFSAERPKGSFSTLEIQRTEQGDSAMYLCASSSRGQYEQYFGPGTRLTVT.

To note about this clone: The read comes to an end 3 residues before the CDR3 does, leaving the germline J gene to fill in the end. This rearrangement joins TRBV7-9 to TRBJ2-7; D not certain. V was trimmed by 5 bases and J by 6 bases, leaving 11 bases between them. The germline CDR1 and CDR2 sequences are SEHNR and FQNEAQ (reference sequence). The CDR3 is 12 residues long. The CDR3 protein is CASSIRQGEQYF. The DNA read from the CDR3 is TGTGCCAGCAGCATCAGGCAAGGCGAG.

In the case of this clone: The sequenced fragment ends 3 residues before the CDR3 boundary, so the rest is inferred from the germline J gene. V gene TRBV20-1 combines with J gene TRBJ2-2; TRBD1 matches at 10 bases. The germline gives CDR1 DFQATT, CDR2 SNEGSKA (reference sequence). The length of the CDR3 is 17 residues. CDR3 amino acids: CSARETGGVMTNEKLFF. Partial CDR3 DNA: TGCAGTGCTAGAGAGACAGGGGGCGTGATGACTAATGAAAAG.

About this clone: Coverage ceases 3 residues before the CDR3 finishes, and the germline J gene fills in the end. The V call is TRBV7-9, the J call TRBJ2-7; no clear D. Trimming took off 1 base at V and 6 bases at J, with 4 bases between the two ends. The CDR3 spans 11 residues. In germline, CDR1 is SEHNR, CDR2 FQNEAQ (reference sequence). Incomplete CDR3 DNA: TGTGCCAGCAGCTTAGAGGCCGAG. This translates into CASSLEAE. The full CDR3 protein reads CASSLEAEQYF. The full variable domain, rest sourced from reference TRBV7-9 and TRBJ2-7, is DTGVSQNPRHKITKRGQNVTFRCDPISEHNRLYWYRQTLGQGPEFLTYFQNEAQLEKSRLLSDRFSAERPKGSFSTLEIQRTEQGDSAMYLCASSLEAEQYFGPGTRLTVT.

To note about this clone: With the read ending 3 residues before the CDR3 end, the germline J gene is used to fill in that end. The V gene is TRBV20-1, the J gene TRBJ1-4, with TRBD1 matching over 11 bases. In germline, CDR1 is DFQATT, CDR2 SNEGSKA (reference sequence). The CDR3 loop spans 15 amino acids. The CDR3 here is CSVTPRDRGGEKLFF. The sequenced part of the CDR3 DNA is TGCAGTGTAACCCCAAGGGACAGGGGGGGGGAGAAA.

The covered CDR3 bases are TGTGCCAGCAGAACAGGTTCACGGAATGAAAAG. As protein: CASRTGSRNEK. The full CDR3 protein reads CASRTGSRNEKLFF. The chain links TRBV2 to TRBJ2-2; a weak D match, TRBD1 (5 bases). With the read ending 3 residues before the CDR3 end, the germline J gene is used to fill in that end. This CDR3 region has 14 residues. CDR1 SNHLY and CDR2 FYNNEI come from the germline V gene.

Comment on this clone: The read ends 3 residues before the CDR3 terminus; that terminus is restored from the germline J gene. The chain uses TRBV2 and TRBJ2-3; 11 positions agree with TRBD2. CDR3 length: 15 residues. The junction had 6 bases not matched to a gene; V was cut back by 6 bases and J by 4 bases. CDR1 is SNHLY and CDR2 is FYNNEI in the germline V gene. CDR3 bases read: TGTGCCAGCAGGTTTAGCGGGGGGGCTGCAGATACG. It codes for CASRFSGGAADT. The full CDR3 reads CASRFSGGAADTQYF.